Listed below are T cell receptor beta chains from one sample, sequenced in a study of control samples from healthy donors and cancer patients. Clones were read by immunoSEQ multiplex PCR, and TCRdb kept only the in-frame ones, dropping some. The table lists some 74,000 clones, under 85% of them singletons. Material for sequencing was blood. Every receptor here comes from a man between 60 and 75 years old in good health. Both conserved end residues are part of each CDR3. D genes are given only for firm matches. The size entry is marked missing in some rows and otherwise reads once, few, many or a size class.

>TRBJ2-2|few|TRBD2|TRBV5-4
CASSSGLAIETGELFF
TGTGCCAGCAGCTCTGGACTAGCGATAGAGACCGGGGAGCTGTTTTTT
>TRBJ2-7|few|NA|TRBV5-1
CASSLAGGPYEQYF
TGCGCCAGCAGCTTGGCTGGGGGTCCCTACGAGCAGTACTTC
>TRBJ1-1|NA|TRBD1|TRBV19
CASSIQQGAQGTEAFF
TGTGCCAGTAGTATTCAACAGGGGGCGCAGGGCACTGAAGCTTTCTTT
>TRBJ2-1|NA|NA|TRBV7-2
CASSLAHLSYNEQFF
TGTGCCAGCAGCTTAGCACACCTCTCCTACAATGAGCAGTTCTTC
>TRBJ1-2|NA|NA|TRBV7-8
CASSGLGGSDYGYTF
TGTGCCAGCAGCGGGTTGGGGGGCTCGGATTATGGCTACACCTTC
>TRBJ1-3|NA|TRBD1|TRBV30
CAWRRTGGPSSGNTIYF
TGTGCCTGGAGGCGGACAGGGGGCCCAAGCTCTGGAAACACCATATATTTT
>TRBJ2-5|NA|NA|TRBV6-2/TRBV6-3
CASSYAGRQTQYF
TGTGCCAGCAGCTATGCGGGACGGCAGACCCAGTACTTC
>TRBJ1-5|NA|NA|TRBV10-3
CAISPTVDQPQHF
TGTGCCATCAGCCCAACAGTTGATCAGCCCCAGCATTTT
>TRBJ2-7|NA|NA|TRBV5-1
CASSSQDSYEQYF
TGCGCCAGCAGTTCGCAGGATTCCTACGAGCAGTACTTC
>TRBJ1-6|few|NA|TRBV7-2
CASSLVVGRIPSFSPLHF
TGTGCCAGCAGCTTAGTGGTCGGCAGGATCCCAAGTTTTTCACCCCTCCACTTT
>TRBJ2-3|NA|TRBD2|TRBV27
CASSLLAGGTDTQYF
TGTGCCAGCAGTTTACTAGCGGGAGGCACAGATACGCAGTATTTT
>TRBJ1-3|NA|NA|TRBV6-6
CAIRASSGNTIYF
TGTGCCATCAGGGCTAGCTCTGGAAACACCATATATTTT
>TRBJ2-5|NA|TRBD1|TRBV30
CAWLTGPQETQYF
TGTGCCTGGCTGACAGGGCCACAAGAGACCCAGTACTTC
>TRBJ2-2|NA|TRBD2|TRBV6-6
CASRDSGRNTGELFF
TGTGCCAGCAGGGATAGCGGGAGGAACACCGGGGAGCTGTTTTTT
>TRBJ2-1|NA|NA|TRBV19
CASSTMGSSYNEQFF
TGTGCCAGTAGTACCATGGGGAGCTCCTACAATGAGCAGTTCTTC
>TRBJ2-1|NA|NA|TRBV12-3/TRBV12-4
CASNAGYNEQFF
TGTGCCAGCAACGCGGGATACAATGAGCAGTTCTTC
>TRBJ1-2|NA|TRBD1|TRBV7-9
CASSLDGDRLAAGYTF
TGTGCCAGCAGCTTAGACGGGGACAGGCTCGCGGCTGGCTACACCTTC
>TRBJ1-2|few|TRBD1|TRBV19
CASSPGRGRNGYTF
TGTGCCAGTAGTCCAGGCAGGGGGCGGAATGGCTACACCTTC
>TRBJ2-1|NA|NA|TRBV12-3/TRBV12-4
CASSLVAYEQFF
TGTGCCAGCAGTTTGGTAGCCTATGAGCAGTTCTTC
>TRBJ2-7|NA|NA|TRBV7-2
CASSLEVGSSYEQYF
TGTGCCAGCAGCTTAGAGGTGGGAAGCTCCTACGAGCAGTACTTC
>TRBJ2-6|once|NA|TRBV12-5
CASAIVGQAGANVLTF
TGTGCTAGTGCCATCGTCGGACAAGCTGGGGCCAACGTCCTGACTTTC
>TRBJ2-5|NA|NA|TRBV5-4
CASSSWETQETQYF
TGTGCCAGCAGCTCCTGGGAGACCCAAGAGACCCAGTACTTC
>TRBJ2-3|NA|TRBD2|TRBV5-1
CASSLGSPGLAGNTQYF
TGCGCCAGCAGCTTGGGATCCCCCGGACTAGCGGGGAATACGCAGTATTTT
>TRBJ2-7|NA|NA|TRBV4-2
CASSQERGYEQYF
TGTGCCAGCAGCCAAGAACGAGGCTACGAGCAGTACTTC
>TRBJ1-1|few|TRBD1|TRBV7-8
CASSLAQGAAEAFF
TGTGCCAGCAGCTTAGCACAGGGGGCGGCTGAAGCTTTCTTT
>TRBJ2-1|NA|NA|TRBV2
CASSPYNEQFF
TGTGCCAGCAGTCCATACAATGAGCAGTTCTTC
>TRBJ2-3|NA|TRBD1|TRBV7-2
CASSPRTGRADTQYF
TGTGCCAGCAGCCCCCGGACAGGGCGTGCAGATACGCAGTATTTT
>TRBJ1-4|NA|NA|TRBV7-2
CASSLSGYEKLFF
TGTGCCAGCAGCTTATCAGGGTATGAAAAACTGTTTTTT
>TRBJ1-2|NA|NA|TRBV18
CASSQNSRVSGYTF
TGTGCCAGCTCACAGAACTCTAGGGTTAGTGGCTACACCTTC